This T cell receptor beta chain was identified in a study of T cells in Graves' hyperthyroidism and ophthalmopathy (dated by TCRdb to between 2018 and 2021). Looking at the study overall: Peripheral blood was sampled at the time of initial diagnosis, prior to any treatment. To identify distinguishing TCR V-J signatures, a discovery cohort of 90 to 100 patients was used, comprising 40 to 45 with Graves' ophthalmopathy and some 60 with stable Graves' hyperthyroidism. Whether ophthalmopathy could be predicted prospectively was tested in an independent validation cohort made up of fewer than 20 hyperthyroidism patients plus 17 patients who later progressed to ophthalmopathy. The 85 to 100 discovery patients were divided at random into training and test sets in a 7:3 ratio. Thyroid tissue and blood T-cell repertoires from several Graves' hyperthyroidism patients were also compared in the study. After blood sampling, hyperthyroidism patients were treated with methimazole at a starting dose of 30 mg daily, and ophthalmopathy patients were treated with high-dose intravenous methylprednisolone. The paper describes TCR Vbeta CDR3 sequencing of 135 peripheral blood samples, made up of approximately 40 ophthalmopathy patients, 70 to 75 hyperthyroidism patients and 17 progressor patients.

Graves' hyperthyroidism was defined as stable when no progression to ophthalmopathy occurred over 18 months of follow-up. Hyperthyroidism patients were newly diagnosed, with disease duration under 2 months, and aged 18 to 65 years. Exclusion was applied to patients with uncontrolled infections, other autoimmune diseases, pregnancy or lactation. Diagnoses were established on the basis of clinical symptoms, serum thyroxine and TRAb, thyroid ultrasound, and orbital computed tomography. Ficoll-Paque density gradient centrifugation was used to isolate PBMCs from about 9.4 ml of fresh peripheral blood. Trizol reagent was used to extract total RNA, and RNA quality was then checked on an Agilent 2100 Bioanalyzer. V loses 0 bases, J loses 4 bases, and the germline ends lie 9 bases apart. CDR1 and CDR2 (SGHTS, YDEGEE) derive from the germline V gene. The CDR3 measures 14 amino acids from cysteine to phenylalanine. Left in the record is the CDR3 DNA by itself, 42 bases read in frame from the first base.

What the authors observed across the whole study: No statistical method was used to set the sample size in advance, and investigators knew the group allocation. Most expanded thyroid clonotypes (frequency above 0.001) were also detected in blood, suggesting blood repertoires may reflect thyroid immune responses. In validation, progression to ophthalmopathy was predicted by the model with 65% to 71% sensitivity and around 75% specificity, a median of around 6.5 months before onset. In cross-validation, a model built on a 13 V-J signature told ophthalmopathy apart from stable hyperthyroidism with 87.88% sensitivity and approximately 81% specificity, and in testing the same model reached 80%/75%.

The TCR beta CDR3 regions were amplified from the RNA transcripts. A first-round RT-PCR of the TCR CDR3 used the HTBI primer set with the Qiagen OneStep RT-PCR kit. A second multiplex PCR round built the libraries, followed by size selection and purification. The libraries were sequenced on an Illumina HiSeq2000 using paired-end 100 bp reads. As for the original processing: SOAPnuke was used to process the raw data, removing reads that contained adapters or uncalled bases, had a mean Phred below 15, or lacked an exact match to the constant primer or identifier. COPE v1.2.5 was used to merge the high-quality paired reads, and each unique nucleotide sequence was defined as a clonotype. Clonotypes were aligned to IMGT TRBV, TRBD and TRBJ reference segments using MiTCR v1.1. The analysis was restricted to V-J combinations with a frequency above 0.0001, which together covered 99.2% of the repertoires. A TCS score was defined as the ratio between F50 (clonal expansion) and ExV (chaos), using BLOSUM62-based TCRdist between CDR3 peptides within each V-J. Welch's t-statistics and random forest reduced some 510 V-J features to 13, which were used in a naive Bayes classifier (R e1071). The public reads were reanalyzed by TCRdb: fastp trimming at Q25, MiXCR alignment, in-frame beta chains only. A single entry per CDR3 protein holds the most common genes and DNA from its merged rows. The V and J calls shown here were made by TCRdb, not taken from the authors' results. The sample table lists under 650,000 distinct CDR3 sequences, roughly 17% of them with a count of one. The biggest ten clones account for about 3.8% of the sample.

At least ten counts were recorded for this clonotype. It lacks a known antigen. No much larger clone is present one base from it, and per-base qualities are unavailable. The TCR was taken from a woman in her twenties or thirties with Graves' hyperthyroidism. Sample: blood. The V gene is TRBV5-8 and the J gene is TRBJ2-3; a tentative D match to TRBD1 spans 5 bases. The CDR3 reads CASSLAGLADTQYF. The nucleotide sequence is given as TGTGCCAGCAGCTTGGCAGGGCTCGCAGATACGCAGTATTTT.